This T cell receptor (beta chain) emerged from a study of T cell repertoires in cytomegalovirus infection. For the study at large: Shared public TCR beta signatures pointed to both CMV infection and a matching HLA type. Overall study results and limits: Identification of carriers of CMV plus the relevant HLA was achieved through cumulative public TCR beta family frequency. The response measured ex vivo was dominated by TCR beta clonotypes (HLA-C-restricted and CMV-specific).

Germline V gives CDR1 LNHNV, CDR2 YYDKDF (reference sequence). The CDR3 runs 15 residues. Trimming pared 2 bases from V and 2 bases from J, leaving 10 bases between. TCRdb redid the calling of the reads with MiXCR, one entry per CDR3 protein. Of 250,000 or so distinct CDR3 sequences in the sample, about 18% are singletons; the top ten hold roughly 50%. To note about this clonotype: Its antigen is not identified.

The sequence was collected from a human donor in good health (CMV status not recorded). Some clones in this sample may be carry-over from other donors' samples. Input material: CD8+ T cells from PBMCs. V usage is TRBV15 and J usage is TRBJ1-5; D not resolved. Written as DNA, the CDR3 is TGTGCCACCAGCAGATCCCCGATGGGCAATCAGCCCCAGCATTTT. It translates to CATSRSPMGNQPQHF.